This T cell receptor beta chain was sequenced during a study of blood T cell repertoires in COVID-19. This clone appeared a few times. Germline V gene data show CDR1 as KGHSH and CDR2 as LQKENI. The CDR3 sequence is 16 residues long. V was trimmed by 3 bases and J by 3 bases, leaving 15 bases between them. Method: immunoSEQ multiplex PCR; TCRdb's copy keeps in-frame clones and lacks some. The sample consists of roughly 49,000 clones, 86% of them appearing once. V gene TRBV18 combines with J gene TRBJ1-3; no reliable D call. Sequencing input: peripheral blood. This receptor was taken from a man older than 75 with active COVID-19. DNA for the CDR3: TGTGCCAGCTCACCGGGGATGGGAAGCGGTGGAAACACCATATATTTT. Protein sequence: CASSPGMGSGGNTIYF.